The 8 T cell receptor beta chains listed next were all sequenced from one sample in a study of cytotoxic CD8 clonotypes in ibrutinib-treated CLL. Clones were sequenced by immunoSEQ multiplex PCR, and TCRdb holds only the in-frame ones, with some missing. The repertoire holds roughly 150,000 clones, with about 78% as singletons. The sample was PBMCs, taken after 24 months of ibrutinib treatment. Receptor source: a human donor with chronic lymphocytic leukemia.

In this sample, this clone turned up many times. The chain carries TRBV6-6 and TRBJ1-5, with D unclear. CDR1 and CDR2 from the germline V gene are MNHNY and SVGAGI (reference sequence). Trimming took 8 bases from V and 2 from J, leaving 13 bases between them. CDR3 size: 14 residues. DNA of the CDR3: TGTGCCAGCGAGGGCAGGAGTGGCAATCAGCCCCAGCATTTT. Translation: CASEGRSGNQPQHF.

This chain connects TRBV6-1 to TRBJ1-5; weak D call: TRBD1 (5 bases). Deletions cut 6 bases from V and 11 bases from J, with 14 bases between. CDR1 MNHNS and CDR2 SASEGT come from the germline V gene. The CDR3 length is 12 residues. In nucleotides, the CDR3 is TGTGCCAGCAGCAGGGAAAGACTGACCCAGCATTTT. As protein: CASSRERLTQHF.

This chain joins TRBV2 and TRBJ1-1; D call uncertain. The germline CDR1 and CDR2 sequences are SNHLY and FYNNEI. CDR3 length: 13 residues. The ends were cut back, 6 bases at V and 2 bases at J, with 10 bases in the middle. CDR3 loop: CASRGPFNTEAFF. In DNA, the CDR3 is TGTGCCAGCAGGGGCCCTTTCAACACTGAAGCTTTCTTT.

The J gene is TRBJ2-1, the V gene TRBV4-3, with TRBD2 matching 11 bases. This CDR3 region has 16 residues. Per germline, CDR1 LGHNA and CDR2 YSLEER. The ends lost 1 base at V and 7 bases at J; junction bases unmatched: 6. Written as DNA, the CDR3 is TGCGCCAGCAGCCAAGGGTCTAGCGGGGGGCCGAATGAGCAGTTCTTC. This sequence encodes CASSQGSSGGPNEQFF.

This clone was seen a few times. The V and J genes are TRBV7-8 and TRBJ2-7; D is possibly TRBD1 (6 bases). This CDR3 has 13 residues. CDR1 and CDR2 (germline): SGHVS, FQNEAQ. Trimming pared 5 bases from V and 0 bases from J, leaving 8 bases between. The CDR3 protein is CASSPRGSYEQYF. The CDR3 DNA is TGTGCCAGCAGCCCCAGGGGCTCCTACGAGCAGTACTTC.

In this sample, this clone turned up once. This sequence joins TRBV4-3 and TRBJ1-2; the D is unclear. CDR1 is LGHNA and CDR2 is YSLEER in the germline V gene. Deletions cut 2 bases from V and 8 bases from J, with 12 bases between. The CDR3 has 13 amino acids. CDR3 residues: CASSQLVGEGYTF. DNA for the CDR3: TGCGCCAGCAGCCAACTTGTGGGCGAAGGCTACACCTTC.

A word on this clone: Other DNA sequences in the sample encode the same CDR3. The chain is built from TRBV30 and TRBJ1-1; D is uncertain. This CDR3 has 13 residues. Germline loops: CDR1 GTSNPN, CDR2 SVGIG (reference sequence). The V end was cut by 0 bases, the J end by 2 bases, with 7 bases between. The CDR3: CAWSVRANTEAFF. The DNA for the CDR3 is TGTGCCTGGAGTGTTAGGGCAAACACTGAAGCTTTCTTT. Full variable domain (remainder filled in from reference TRBV30 and TRBJ1-1): SQTIHQWPATLVQPVGSPLSLECTVEGTSNPNLYWYRQAAGRGLQLLFYSVGIGQISSEVPQNLSASRPQDRQFILSSKKLLLSDSGFYLCAWSVRANTEAFFGQGTRLTVV.

This clone was counted between two and nine times. The rearrangement links TRBV19 to TRBJ2-7, with D perhaps being TRBD1 or TRBD2 (6 bases each). V shed 7 bases and J shed 3 bases, with 28 bases lying between them. The CDR3 consists of 18 residues. The germline V gene has CDR1 LNHDA and CDR2 SQIVND (reference sequence). In nucleotides, the CDR3 is TGTGCCAGTACCTCTATAGGGGGGCGAGGACACGACGACTACGAGCAGTACTTC. It is translated as CASTSIGGRGHDDYEQYF.